This TCR beta chain was captured by sequencing in a study of T cell repertoires in cytomegalovirus infection. Study-level background: CMV infection plus the matching HLA type was flagged by public TCR beta signatures. Study results and limitations: HLA-C-restricted, CMV-specific TCR beta clonotypes were dominant ex vivo. CMV carriers having the relevant HLA were flagged by cumulative public TCR beta family frequency.

CDR3 length equals 13 residues. The V segment lost 8 bases and the J segment 4 bases; nucleotides outside the gene matches: 7. One entry per CDR3 protein, called by TCRdb with MiXCR from the reads. The table shows roughly 54,000 distinct CDR3 sequences, with roughly a third occurring only once. Turning to this clonotype: Its antigen is undetermined.

What was sequenced was PBMCs, sequenced either directly or after in vitro stimulation (not recorded which). This TCR was recovered from a human donor in good health (CMV status not recorded). Some clones in this sample may be carry-over from other donors' samples. This chain links TRBV23-1 with TRBJ2-5; TRBD1 matches at 7 bases. TRBV23-1 is recorded as an ORF, its role being uncertain. This CDR3 reads CASPLQGLETQYF. DNA for the CDR3: TGCGCCAGCCCGTTACAGGGGCTAGAGACCCAGTACTTC.